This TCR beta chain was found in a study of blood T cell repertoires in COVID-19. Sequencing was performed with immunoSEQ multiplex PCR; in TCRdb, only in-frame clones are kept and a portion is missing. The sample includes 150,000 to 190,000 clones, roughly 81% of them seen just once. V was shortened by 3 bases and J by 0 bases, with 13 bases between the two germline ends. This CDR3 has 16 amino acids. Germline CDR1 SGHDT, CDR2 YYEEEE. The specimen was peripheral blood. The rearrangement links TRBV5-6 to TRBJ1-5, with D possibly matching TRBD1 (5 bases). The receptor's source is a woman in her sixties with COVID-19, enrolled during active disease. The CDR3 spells CASSSWGVHSNQPQHF. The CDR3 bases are TGTGCCAGCAGCTCTTGGGGGGTCCATAGCAATCAGCCCCAGCATTTT.